This paragraph reports one TCR beta chain. Antigen specificity is unknown. The data were obtained in a study of human T cells and chemical hapten exposure. Study at large: Per-sample TCR yield variability stemmed mainly from small pooled library volume differences. Study results and caveats: The number of TCRs above 1 in 1000 frequency did not change after DPC sensitization.

Indicated time point: healthy volunteer bleed at 2 weeks. Unseparated into fractions, whole blood served as the source from which total RNA was extracted. Within the library, unique molecular identifiers were attached to each individual cDNA molecule. Authors' methods: A per-sample median of around 100,000 TCRs was observed, with a range of about 20,000 to 700,000. TCRdb reprocessed the RACE reads via MiXCR and lists one record per CDR3 protein. These V and J calls rely on TCRdb rather than the paper's analysis. In the table there are 130,000 or so distinct CDR3 sequences, approximately 9.5% of which are singletons. Looked up from germline, CDR1 is SGHRS and CDR2 is YFSETQ. The CDR3 sequence is 13 residues long. Between the trimmed V and J ends, which lost 4 bases and 6 bases, there was a span of 11 bases.

The sequence was obtained from a male donor in good health. Some clones in this sample may be carry-over from other donors' samples. The sequencing input was whole blood. The V gene is TRBV5-1, the J gene TRBJ2-1; TRBD2 is a possible D gene (5 bases). CDR3 amino acids: CASSELEPNEQFF. In DNA form, the CDR3 reads TGCGCCAGCAGCGAACTAGAACCCAATGAGCAGTTCTTC.